These T cell receptor beta chains were read from a single sample in a study of shared clonotypes between healthy human individuals. Clones were read by immunoSEQ multiplex PCR, and TCRdb kept only the in-frame ones, dropping some. The table records 2 million to 2.5 million clones, around 93% of them present only once. What was sequenced was naive CD8+ T cells from PBMCs. The source is a man between 18 and 35 years old in good health. Some clones in this sample may be carry-over from other donors' samples. Both conserved end residues are part of each CDR3. A D gene is named only where the DNA matches it firmly. Not all rows give a size; the values are once, few, many and, for expanded clones, a class.

NA	TRBV27	TRBJ1-4	NA	CASSLRDRGEKLFF	TGTGCCAGCAGTTTAAGAGATCGGGGGGAAAAACTGTTTTTT
NA	TRBV2	TRBJ2-7	TRBD2	CASSPTSGVHYEQYF	TGTGCCAGCAGTCCGACTAGCGGGGTACACTACGAGCAGTACTTC
NA	TRBV6-5	TRBJ2-2	NA	CASSYEWGDTGELFF	TGTGCCAGCAGTTACGAGTGGGGCGACACCGGGGAGCTGTTTTTT
few	TRBV20-1	TRBJ1-1	NA	CSAAQGPEAFF	TGCAGTGCCGCCCAGGGCCCTGAAGCTTTCTTT
NA	TRBV6-1	TRBJ2-7	NA	CASSEAGSYEQYF	TGTGCCAGCAGTGAAGCGGGGAGCTACGAGCAGTACTTC
NA	TRBV6-6	TRBJ2-2	NA	CASSYWDGGELFF	TGTGCCAGCAGTTATTGGGACGGCGGGGAGCTGTTTTTT
NA	TRBV25-1	TRBJ2-7	TRBD1	CASSGDRGEWEQYF	TGTGCCAGCAGTGGGGACAGGGGAGAGTGGGAGCAGTACTTC
NA	TRBV11-2	TRBJ2-7	NA	CASSDTRTAKYEQYF	TGTGCCAGCAGCGACACGCGGACAGCGAAGTACGAGCAGTACTTC
NA	TRBV4-3	TRBJ2-1	NA	CASSQDHGLGSEQFF	TGCGCCAGCAGCCAAGATCACGGCTTGGGATCCGAGCAGTTCTTC
few	TRBV28	TRBJ1-1	NA	CASRPGGTEAFF	TGTGCCAGCAGACCCGGGGGGACTGAAGCTTTCTTT
NA	TRBV27	TRBJ1-3	NA	CASSPRGSYGNTIYF	TGTGCCAGCAGTCCCAGAGGATCTTATGGAAACACCATATATTTT
NA	TRBV4-1	TRBJ2-1	TRBD2	CASSLEREPYNEQFF	TGCGCCAGCAGCCTGGAGCGGGAACCCTACAATGAGCAGTTCTTC
NA	TRBV7-9	TRBJ2-7	TRBD2	CASSGSAGAPYEQYF	TGTGCCAGCAGCGGGTCAGCGGGGGCGCCCTACGAGCAGTACTTC
NA	TRBV19	TRBJ2-5	NA	CASKKLDQETQYF	TGTGCCAGTAAAAAACTAGACCAAGAGACCCAGTACTTC
NA	TRBV11-2	TRBJ1-3	NA	CASSTHQGNTIYF	TGTGCCAGCAGCACTCACCAAGGAAACACCATATATTTT
NA	TRBV11-2	TRBJ1-4	NA	CASSLVGGTNEKLFF	TGTGCCAGCAGCTTAGTTGGCGGAACTAATGAAAAACTGTTTTTT
NA	TRBV5-6	TRBJ2-7	NA	CASSDYRDYEQYF	TGTGCCAGCAGCGACTACAGGGACTACGAGCAGTACTTC
NA	TRBV4-1	TRBJ2-6	NA	CASAQGSGANVLTF	TGCGCCAGCGCGCAGGGGTCTGGGGCCAACGTCCTGACTTTC
NA	TRBV19	TRBJ1-5	NA	CASSGHLYQPQHF	TGTGCCAGTAGCGGACATTTGTATCAGCCCCAGCATTTT
NA	TRBV6-5	TRBJ2-7	NA	CASSPDGSSYEQYF	TGTGCCAGCAGCCCGGACGGTAGCTCCTACGAGCAGTACTTC
NA	TRBV7-9	TRBJ1-2	TRBD1	CASSLGEGAGGYTF	TGTGCCAGCAGCTTAGGGGAGGGGGCCGGTGGCTACACCTTC
NA	TRBV7-9	TRBJ2-5	NA	CASSRIDTGKIGETQYF	TGTGCCAGCAGCCGAATAGATACGGGGAAGATCGGAGAGACCCAGTACTTC